This TCR beta chain was observed in a study of neurological immune-mediated disorders. TCRdb used MiXCR to reprocess the 5' RACE reads, holding one entry per CDR3 protein. In the table there are 72,000 or so distinct CDR3 sequences, about 15% of which are singletons. This clonotype was recorded at least ten times. Germline V gives CDR1 SGHTA, CDR2 FQGTGA. The CDR3 contains 15 residues. V trimming: 3 bases; J trimming: 5 bases; junction bases outside the gene matches: 6. This clonotype originated in a woman between 40 and 55 years old in good health. J is TRBJ2-1 and V is TRBV7-3, with TRBD2 matching over 8 bases. Specimen: PBMCs. As DNA, the CDR3 is TGTGCCAGCAGCTTTGACGGGGGGGGTAACAATGAGCAGTTCTTC. It yields the protein CASSFDGGGNNEQFF. Complete variable domain (other parts from reference TRBV7-3 and TRBJ2-1): GAGVSQTPSNKVTEKGKYVELRCDPISGHTALYWYRQSLGQGPEFLIYFQGTGAADDSGLPNDRFFAVRPEGSVSTLKIQRTERGDSAVYLCASSFDGGGNNEQFFGPGTRLTVL.